This T cell receptor beta chain was obtained from a study of T cell responses to AZD1222 COVID-19 vaccine. In the study overall: Combined were second doses at about 4 or about 12 weeks.

The V segment lost 5 bases and the J segment 9 bases; nucleotides outside the gene matches: 5. The CDR3 covers 13 residues. Per the germline V gene, CDR1 is SGHNT and CDR2 is YENEEA. General observations from the study: Of spike-specific TCRs, nearly half reportedly target regions left unmutated in variants. Elevations in Spike-specific TCR breadth and depth followed administration of two AZD1222 doses.

Assay: immunoSEQ multiplex PCR; the TCRdb copy retains only in-frame clones and omits some. This table has over 150,000 clones, 75% to 90% appearing once. As for this clone: Antigen unknown.

The sequence derives from an adult in good health. This material consisted of peripheral blood, taken on day 0 of AZD1222 vaccination. The chain links TRBV11-3 to TRBJ2-1; the match to TRBD1 covers 9 bases. The chain's CDR3 is CASSRQGGVEQFF. The CDR3 nucleotides are TGTGCCAGCAGCCGACAGGGGGGAGTTGAGCAGTTCTTC.